This TCR beta chain was retrieved from a study of response to subunit inactivated influenza vaccine. Study-level results: After each seasonal influenza vaccination, few new T cells are recruited, the authors suggested.

TCRdb processed the RT-PCR reads anew with MiXCR; each CDR3 protein has one entry. The sample has some 850,000 distinct CDR3 sequences, around 18% seen once; the top ten hold approximately 11%. In this sample, this clonotype turned up a few times. The antigen is not known. This sequence originates from a man aged 50-60 years who received an inactivated influenza vaccine. The sequenced sample was PBMCs from blood, obtained more than 4 days after vaccination.

CDR3 loop: CASSLVAELQYF. The CDR3 DNA reads as TGCGCCAGCAGCTTGGTGGCAGAACTACAGTACTTC. This chain joins TRBV5-1 and TRBJ2-7; D uncertain. CDR3 length: 12 residues. Trimming pared 0 bases from V and 10 bases from J, leaving 11 bases between. CDR1 and CDR2 (germline): SGHRS, YFSETQ.